These 24 T cell receptor beta chains originate from one sample sequenced in a study of breast tumors, draining lymph nodes, adjacent tissues. TCRdb independently ran MiXCR on the multiplex PCR reads; one entry per CDR3 protein. The sample contains about 270,000 distinct CDR3 sequences, about 33% of which appear only once. Samples came from axillary lymph nodes draining the breast cancer. Sequenced input: axillary lymph node tissue. These receptors came from a female donor with breast cancer. Some clones in this sample may be carry-over from other donors' samples.

This clonotype was seen many times. The V call is TRBV5-8, the J call TRBJ2-3; 11 positions agree with TRBD2. Per germline, CDR1 SGHTS and CDR2 YDEGEE. With 0 bases clipped from V and 3 bases from J, the junction kept 12 bases outside the gene matches. The length of the CDR3 is 19 residues. The CDR3 region is CASSLDGLGTSGTTDTQYF. The CDR3, as DNA: TGTGCCAGCAGCTTGGATGGGCTAGGGACTAGCGGTACTACAGATACGCAGTATTTT.

This clonotype was counted at least ten times. The gene calls are TRBV19 and TRBJ2-5; 8 positions agree with TRBD1. Per germline, CDR1 LNHDA and CDR2 SQIVND (reference sequence). V shed 4 bases and J 3 bases; nucleotides not matched to a gene: 4. This CDR3 is built from 14 residues. The CDR3 reads CASSTWTGKETQYF. Here the CDR3 DNA reads TGTGCCAGTAGTACCTGGACAGGGAAAGAGACCCAGTACTTC.

In this sample, this clonotype turned up many times. V usage is TRBV14 and J usage is TRBJ1-6; D not resolved. The germline gives CDR1 SGHDN, CDR2 FVKESK. Trimming took 1 base from V and 7 from J, leaving 5 bases between them. The CDR3 extends over 13 amino acids. The CDR3 DNA reads as TGTGCCAGCAGCCAAGGGGTGAATTCACCCCTCCACTTT. This sequence encodes CASSQGVNSPLHF.

This clonotype was seen a few times. A much more abundant neighbour one base away suggests this may be a read error. V usage is TRBV15 and J usage is TRBJ2-1; weak D call: TRBD1 (5 bases). CDR3 size: 17 residues. CDR1 and CDR2 (germline): LNHNV, YYDKDF (reference sequence). CDR3 DNA: TGTGCCACCAGGTTTTCAGGGCACTCAGAATCCTACGATGAGCAGTTCTTC. Translating gives CATRFSGHSESYDEQFF.

This clonotype has at least ten counts. This rearrangement joins TRBV11-2 to TRBJ1-2, with D unresolved. The germline gives CDR1 SGHAT, CDR2 FQNNGV. This CDR3 has 14 residues. V lost 4 bases and J lost 0, with 9 bases in between. The CDR3 reads CASSYLHPNYGYTF. CDR3 nucleotides: TGTGCCAGCAGCTACCTCCACCCTAACTATGGCTACACCTTC.

This clonotype was seen many times. The CDR3 DNA reads TGTGCCAGTAGTATGTTGGGTCAGCCCCAGCATTTT. Its translation: CASSMLGQPQHF. The chain combines TRBV19 with TRBJ1-5; D unresolved. CDR3 length: 12 amino acids. CDR1 is LNHDA and CDR2 is SQIVND in the germline V gene (reference sequence). The ends were cut back, 3 bases at V and 6 bases at J, with 6 bases in the middle.

The table lists this clonotype with many counts. The CDR3 loop reads CASAAGGFTYEQYF. Written as DNA, the CDR3 is TGTGCCAGTGCGGCGGGCGGCTTTACCTACGAGCAGTACTTC. The chain employs TRBV19 and TRBJ2-7, with a tentative D call TRBD2 (5 bases). V lost 8 bases and J 2 bases, leaving 16 bases between the germline ends. CDR1 and CDR2 from the germline V gene are LNHDA and SQIVND (reference sequence). This CDR3 is 14 amino acids long.

This clonotype has a count of ten or more. The chain links TRBV7-8 to TRBJ2-2; no clear D. The CDR3 length is 16 residues. The V and J ends lost 1 base and 0 bases respectively, with 9 bases between them. Germline assignment: CDR1 SGHVS and CDR2 FQNEAQ. The CDR3 coding sequence is TGTGCCAGCAGCTTAGATTGGGCAGCGAACACCGGGGAGCTGTTTTTT. It specifies CASSLDWAANTGELFF. The full variable domain, its missing parts supplied by reference TRBV7-8 and TRBJ2-2, is GAGVSQSPRYKVAKRGQDVALRCDPISGHVSLFWYQQALGQGPEFLTYFQNEAQLDKSGLPSDRFFAERPEGSVSTLKIQRTQQEDSAVYLCASSLDWAANTGELFFGEGSRLTVL.

This clonotype was observed many times. The chain recombines TRBV20-1 with TRBJ2-5; 8 bases are shared with TRBD1. From germline, CDR1 is DFQATT and CDR2 SNEGSKA (reference sequence). The CDR3 consists of 13 residues. The trim removed 6 bases at V and 0 bases at J, leaving 3 bases unmatched. For the CDR3, the DNA is TGCAGTGCCAAGACAGGGGACCAAGAGACCCAGTACTTC. Its protein product is CSAKTGDQETQYF.

This clonotype was counted a few times. A much larger clone differs from this one at a single base, so this may be a read error. The J gene is TRBJ2-7, the V gene TRBV7-9; D remains ambiguous. The CDR3 spans 13 residues. CDR1 is SEHNR and CDR2 is FQNEAQ in the germline V gene (reference sequence). DNA for the CDR3: TGTGCCAGCAGCTTATTACCAACCTACGAGCGGTACTTC. This codes for CASSLLPTYERYF. The full variable domain, with the rest looked up from reference TRBV7-9 and TRBJ2-7, is DTGVSQNPRHKITKRGQNVTFRCDPISEHNRLYWYRQTLGQGPEFLTYFQNEAQLEKSRLLSDRFSAERPKGSFSTLEIQRTEQGDSAMYLCASSLLPTYERYFGPGTRLTVT.

The chain is built from TRBV5-1 and TRBJ1-1; D is perhaps TRBD1 (6 bases). Trimming took 4 bases from V and 1 from J, leaving 8 bases between them. The CDR3 length is 13 residues. Germline lookup yields CDR1 SGHRS and CDR2 YFSETQ. The CDR3 is CASSRQENTEAFF. In DNA form, the CDR3 reads TGCGCCAGCAGCCGACAGGAGAACACTGAAGCTTTCTTT.

Comments on this clonotype: The junction departs from germline at one end; a sequencing error may be responsible. The chain uses TRBV11-2 and TRBJ2-3, with D perhaps matching TRBD1 or TRBD2 (5 bases each). The CDR3 runs to 16 residues. From germline, CDR1 is SGHAT and CDR2 FQNNGV. CDR3 protein: CAGSPRSYPGPDTQYF. CDR3 in DNA: TGTGCCGGCAGCCCACGATCCTACCCGGGGCCAGATACGCAGTATTTT.

The V call is TRBV30, the J call TRBJ2-2, with TRBD2 as a possible D gene (6 bases). The V end lost 5 bases, the J end lost 4 bases, and 11 bases lay between the germline ends. Germline V gene data show CDR1 as GTSNPN and CDR2 as SVGIG (reference sequence). CDR3 length equals 13 residues. The CDR3, as DNA: TGTGCCTGGGGATACGGGGGCACCGGGGAGCTGTTTTTT. It yields the protein CAWGYGGTGELFF.

The table lists this clonotype with many counts. The chain links TRBV4-1 to TRBJ2-1; D possibly matches TRBD1 or TRBD2 (5 bases each). CDR1 and CDR2 (germline): MGHRA, YSYEKL. V was clipped by 6 bases and J by 4 bases, with 19 bases between them. This CDR3 has 16 residues. CDR3 nucleotide sequence: TGCGCCAGCAGACTTCAAGAGGGACCCCTTTACAATGAGCAGTTCTTC. Translating gives CASRLQEGPLYNEQFF.

The chain uses TRBV28 and TRBJ2-5, with a possible D match to TRBD2 (6 bases). V was clipped by 1 base and J by 3 bases, with 21 bases between them. The CDR3 is made up of 18 amino acids. CDR1 and CDR2 from the germline V gene are MDHEN and SYDVKM. The CDR3 DNA is TGTGCCAGCAGTTTATTAAATGTGGGCCCCGCGGGGAAAGAGACCCAGTACTTC. Protein: CASSLLNVGPAGKETQYF.

This clonotype was recorded many times. V usage is TRBV10-2 and J usage is TRBJ1-5; 10 nucleotides match TRBD1. Trimming cost V 4 bases and J 0 bases; bases outside gene matches: 12. Germline CDR1 reads WSHSY; CDR2 reads SAAADI. The CDR3 totals 19 residues. The CDR3 nucleotides are TGCGCCAGCAGTGGGGGGGGGACAGGGGCGTCTTATAGCAATCAGCCCCAGCATTTT. Residues: CASSGGGTGASYSNQPQHF.

This chain connects TRBV29-1 to TRBJ2-5; 9 bases line up with TRBD1. V lost 8 bases, J lost 2 bases, and 6 bases stayed unmatched. The CDR3 consists of 13 residues. Germline V gene sequence: CDR1 SQVTM, CDR2 ANQGSEA. The CDR3 nucleotides are TGCAGCTTAGGGGACAGGGTGCAAGAGACCCAGTACTTC. Protein: CSLGDRVQETQYF.

This clonotype has a count of ten or more. The J gene is TRBJ2-5, the V gene TRBV5-5; D remains unclear. V lost 2 bases to trimming and J lost 0 bases, with 14 bases between them. The CDR3 covers 16 residues. The germline V gene has CDR1 SGHKS and CDR2 YYEKEE (reference sequence). The DNA for the CDR3 is TGTGCCAGCAGCTTTAGAGTGAATCTCTACCAAGAGACCCAGTACTTC. Its protein product is CASSFRVNLYQETQYF.

This clonotype came up many times. The J gene is TRBJ2-2, the V gene TRBV2; D not certain. The germline gives CDR1 SNHLY, CDR2 FYNNEI. This CDR3 has 13 amino acids. The germline V and J ends were trimmed by 5 bases and 4 bases, with 8 bases remaining between them. The CDR3, as DNA: TGTGCCAGCAGTCCCCGGTCCACCGGGGAGCTGTTTTTT. Translation: CASSPRSTGELFF.

This clonotype has at least ten counts. This chain links TRBV7-9 with TRBJ2-7, with 9 bases aligning to TRBD2. The V segment lost 5 bases and the J segment 11 bases; nucleotides outside the gene matches: 10. CDR3 length: 13 amino acids. Germline V gene sequence: CDR1 SEHNR, CDR2 FQNEAQ (reference sequence). The CDR3 DNA reads as TGTGCCAGCAGCGGGGGACTAGCTGGGGCAAAGTACTTC. This gives the protein CASSGGLAGAKYF.

The table lists this clonotype with many counts. This rearrangement joins TRBV24-1 to TRBJ1-4; TRBD1 aligns across 9 bases. The length of the CDR3 is 15 residues. V shed 3 bases and J 6 bases; nucleotides not matched to a gene: 4. CDR1 and CDR2 from the germline V gene are KGHDR and SFDVKD. The CDR3 loop reads CATSDAQGAYEKLFF. The CDR3 DNA sequence: TGTGCCACCAGTGATGCACAGGGGGCTTATGAAAAACTGTTTTTT.

CDR3 DNA sequence: TGTGCCAGCAGCTCCGGGGCAGGGGGGAGCCATGAGCAGTTCTTC. Amino acid sequence: CASSSGAGGSHEQFF. V and J are TRBV11-3 and TRBJ2-1; perhaps TRBD1 as D (7 bases). V shed 4 bases and J shed 8 bases, with 18 bases lying between them. Germline assignment: CDR1 SGHNT and CDR2 YENEEA. This CDR3 spans 15 amino acids.

In this sample, this clonotype turned up many times. The chain couples TRBV7-9 to TRBJ2-1; D perhaps matches TRBD1 (5 bases). Germline CDR1 is SEHNR and CDR2 is FQNEAQ (reference sequence). With 4 bases removed from V and 4 bases from J, the gap between germline ends came to 11 bases. The CDR3 runs to 14 residues. CDR3 DNA: TGTGCCAGCAGCTCAGGGTCGCGTTACAATGAGCAGTTCTTC. Amino acids: CASSSGSRYNEQFF. The entire variable domain, with the rest obtained from reference TRBV7-9 and TRBJ2-1, is as follows: DTGVSQNPRHKITKRGQNVTFRCDPISEHNRLYWYRQTLGQGPEFLTYFQNEAQLEKSRLLSDRFSAERPKGSFSTLEIQRTEQGDSAMYLCASSSGSRYNEQFFGPGTRLTVL.

This clonotype has a count of ten or more. The chain has TRBV19 and TRBJ1-6; D might be TRBD1 (6 bases). V dropped 11 bases and J dropped 0 bases, with 8 bases sitting between them. The CDR3 has 13 amino acids. Germline V gene lookup returns CDR1 LNHDA and CDR2 SQIVND (reference sequence). The CDR3 reads CAGGLSYNSPLHF. As DNA, the CDR3 is TGTGCCGGGGGCCTCTCCTATAATTCACCCCTCCACTTT.